This TCR beta chain was identified during a study of blood T cell repertoires in COVID-19. In the study overall: Acute and convalescent COVID-19 specimens originated in the United States, Italy and Spain.

Germline V gene sequence: CDR1 SGHTA, CDR2 FQGTGA. J lost 7 bases, V lost 4 bases, and 8 bases had no gene match. This CDR3 contains 15 residues. This clone has just one count. Under the authors' procedure: Reference gene primer amplification in the assay estimated nucleated cell counts. Some clones are missing from TCRdb's copy, which holds only in-frame ones; the method was immunoSEQ multiplex PCR. Clone size and the V and J calls come from that table; the DNA yielded D and trimming. In the table there are about 220,000 clones, roughly four fifths of which are singletons. Material: peripheral blood. The rearrangement uses TRBV7-3 and TRBJ2-3; 10 bases are shared with TRBD2. The receptor was derived from a woman aged 35 to 49 with active or convalescent COVID-19. The CDR3 coding sequence is TGTGCCAGCAGCTCAGAAGCTAGCGGGAGACATACGCAGTATTTT. This codes for CASSSEASGRHTQYF. Full variable domain (rest looked up from reference TRBV7-3 and TRBJ2-3): GAGVSQTPSNKVTEKGKYVELRCDPISGHTALYWYRQSLGQGPEFLIYFQGTGAADDSGLPNDRFFAVRPEGSVSTLKIQRTERGDSAVYLCASSSEASGRHTQYFGPGTRLTVL.